Below are 32 T cell receptor beta chains sequenced from a single sample in a study of read filtering for tumor transcriptome and immune sequencing. From about 400 ng of RNA, a library with molecular barcoded alpha/delta and beta/gamma adaptors was made. Via MiXCR, TCRdb re-called the reads, giving one row per CDR3 protein. The profile shows approximately 23,000 distinct CDR3 sequences, approximately 22% of them singletons. Sequencing was performed on a population of CD138-negative cells sorted from bone marrow. Source of these receptors: a donor aged 40 or over with multiple myeloma.

This clonotype was picked up many times. The rearrangement joins TRBV29-1 to TRBJ2-2, with D perhaps TRBD1 (5 bases). Germline lookup yields CDR1 SQVTM and CDR2 ANQGSEA. Trimming pared 4 bases from V and 4 bases from J, leaving 13 bases between. The CDR3 runs to 14 residues. CDR3 bases: TGCAGCGTTGGGGGCAGGGCCGGCACCGGGGAGCTGTTTTTT. Its protein is CSVGGRAGTGELFF.

This clonotype occurred many times. The V and J genes are TRBV7-9 and TRBJ1-1; 9 bases map to TRBD1. This CDR3 contains 14 residues. Germline V gene sequence: CDR1 SEHNR, CDR2 FQNEAQ (reference sequence). With 5 bases clipped from V and 5 bases from J, the junction kept 6 bases outside the gene matches. As DNA, the CDR3 is TGTGCCAGCAGCCGGACAGGGGCTAATACTGAAGCTTTCTTT. Encoded protein: CASSRTGANTEAFF.

This clonotype was counted at least ten times. The V and J genes are TRBV6-1 and TRBJ1-1; D is undetermined. Germline CDR1 reads MNHNS; CDR2 reads SASEGT. The V and J ends lost 1 base and 2 bases respectively, with 8 bases between them. The CDR3 is 14 amino acids. The CDR3 nucleotides read TGTGCCAGCAGTGAAGGTTCAATAAACACTGAAGCTTTCTTT. Translated: CASSEGSINTEAFF.

As regards this clonotype: A read error likely explains this, since a far larger clone differs by one base. The chain couples TRBV6-2 or TRBV6-3 to TRBJ2-1; D gene ambiguous. The CDR3 contains 12 residues. Germline V gene lookup returns CDR1 MNHEY and CDR2 SVGEGT. The V end was cut by 1 base, the J end by 8 bases, with 6 bases between. The DNA of the CDR3 is TGTGCCAGCAGTTACTGGGAAGATGAGCAGTTCTTC. Translation gives CASSYWEDEQFF.

This clonotype was recorded many times. For the CDR3, the DNA is TGTGCCAGCAGTTTAGGAGTAACCGGGACTAGCGGGATCATCGGTGAGCAGTACTTC. The encoded protein is CASSLGVTGTSGIIGEQYF. The chain uses TRBV28 and TRBJ2-7; the match to TRBD2 covers 13 bases. V shed 2 bases, J shed 7 bases, and the junction held 17 bases outside the gene matches. Germline loops: CDR1 MDHEN, CDR2 SYDVKM. The CDR3 is 19 residues long.

A word on this clonotype: A much larger clone is a single base away; this may be a read error. The missing conserved phenylalanine or tryptophan at the end of this CDR3 makes a read error likely. J is TRBJ2-1 and V is TRBV28; D is ambiguous. The CDR3 has 15 amino acids. Germline loops: CDR1 MDHEN, CDR2 SYDVKM. V was pared by 5 bases and J by 0 bases, with 11 bases between. The CDR3 DNA is TGTGCCAGCAGTGCCTACTATCCCTCCTACAATGAGCAGTTCCTC. It encodes CASSAYYPSYNEQFL.

In its sample, this clonotype was seen many times. The rearrangement links TRBV28 to TRBJ2-1; D is unresolved. Trimming left V 7 bases short and J 0 bases short, with 7 bases between. The CDR3 contains 13 residues. Germline values: CDR1 MDHEN, CDR2 SYDVKM. The CDR3 sequence: CASTTNSYNEQFF. The DNA for the CDR3 is TGTGCCAGCACGACAAACTCCTACAATGAGCAGTTCTTC.

In its sample, this clonotype was seen once. The V call is TRBV7-2, the J call TRBJ2-1; D could derive from TRBD1 or TRBD2 (5 bases each). The CDR3 loop spans 14 amino acids. Per the germline V gene, CDR1 is SGHTA and CDR2 is FQGNSA. Trimming removed 7 bases at V and 4 bases at J, with 14 bases between. The CDR3 spells CASKSRDRYNEQFF. CDR3 in DNA: TGTGCCAGCAAAAGCCGGGACCGATACAATGAGCAGTTCTTC.

As concerns this clonotype: Given a much more abundant clone one base away, this may be a read error. The chain employs TRBV28 and TRBJ2-5; 7 positions agree with TRBD2. This CDR3 comprises 13 residues. Unmatched junction bases numbered 7, after V lost 7 bases and J lost 5 bases. CDR1 MDHEN and CDR2 SYDVKM come from the germline V gene. In DNA, the CDR3 is TGTGCCAGCACCCGAGCGGGATGTGAGACCCAGTACTTC. Encoded protein: CASTRAGCETQYF. Based on the CDR3 plus reference TRBV28 and TRBJ2-5, the full variable domain is DVKVTQSSRYLVKRTGEKVFLECVQDMDHENMFWYRQDPGLGLRLIYFSYDVKMKEKGDIPEGYSVSREKKERFSLILESASTNQTSMYLCASTRAGCETQYFGPGTRLLVL.

About this clonotype: Germline is not matched at one junction end, which may reflect a read error. V and J are TRBV6-1 and TRBJ1-2, with a tentative D call TRBD1 (6 bases). The CDR3 has 17 residues. Germline-derived CDR1 and CDR2 are MNHNS and SASEGT. In DNA, the CDR3 is TGTGCCAGTAGCCCACCCTGGGGAGGGGGAGGAAGGGATGGCTACCCCTTC. Its translation is CASSPPWGGGGRDGYPF.

This clonotype was observed at least ten times. This rearrangement joins TRBV28 to TRBJ2-2, with 10 bases matching TRBD2. The V gene's germline CDR1 is MDHEN and CDR2 SYDVKM. This CDR3 is built from 15 residues. The V segment lost 6 bases and the J segment 5 bases; nucleotides outside the gene matches: 6. CDR3: CASRDGLAETGELFF. The CDR3 bases are TGTGCCAGCAGAGATGGACTAGCGGAGACCGGGGAGCTGTTTTTT.

Ten or more counts support this clonotype. The chain couples TRBV7-8 to TRBJ2-3; TRBD1 or TRBD2 may be the D gene (6 bases each). The CDR3 sequence is 15 residues long. Trimming left V 1 base short and J 3 bases short, with 11 bases between. CDR1 and CDR2 (germline): SGHVS, FQNEAQ. The CDR3 DNA reads as TGTGCCAGCAGCTTAGGAGGGGGGCGGACAGATACGCAGTATTTT. This encodes CASSLGGGRTDTQYF.

This clonotype was counted many times. The V call is TRBV20-1, the J call TRBJ2-2; a possible D gene is TRBD2 (5 bases). The CDR3 runs 17 residues. CDR1 and CDR2 (germline): DFQATT, SNEGSKA (reference sequence). Trimming stripped 6 bases from V and 0 bases from J, with 20 bases between. This chain's CDR3 is CSARASGGGPNTGELFF. The CDR3 nucleotides read TGCAGTGCCCGGGCTTCGGGTGGCGGGCCGAACACCGGGGAGCTGTTTTTT.

This clonotype was seen many times. V is TRBV6-6 and J is TRBJ1-3; D call uncertain. V gave up 11 bases and J gave up 4 bases, with 12 bases separating them. The CDR3 runs 12 residues. Germline CDR1 and CDR2: MNHNY and SVGAGI (reference sequence). The CDR3: CAVTPGGNTIYF. The CDR3 DNA sequence: TGTGCCGTCACCCCCGGGGGAAACACCATATATTTT.

Regarding this clonotype: A single base separates this from a much larger clone, so it may be a read error. The V and J genes are TRBV7-8 and TRBJ1-2; no reliable D call. The CDR3 loop spans 13 amino acids. Germline V gene sequence: CDR1 SGHVS, CDR2 FQNEAQ. The CDR3 is CASSLLINYGYAF. In DNA form, the CDR3 reads TGTGCCAGCAGCTTATTGATTAACTATGGCTACGCCTTC.

This clonotype was seen ten or more times. The rearrangement links TRBV5-1 to TRBJ2-1; maybe TRBD1 (6 bases). CDR1 and CDR2 from the germline V gene are SGHRS and YFSETQ. Trimming pared 1 base from V and 0 bases from J, leaving 14 bases between. This CDR3 is built from 17 residues. The CDR3: CASSLRRPGHSYNEQFF. The CDR3 bases are TGCGCCAGCAGCTTGAGGCGGCCGGGACACTCCTACAATGAGCAGTTCTTC.

Points on this clonotype: The junction differs from germline at one of its ends, possibly a read error. This rearrangement joins TRBV5-1 to TRBJ2-1; tentative D call: TRBD2 (5 bases). This CDR3 is 16 amino acids long. The germline V gene has CDR1 SGHRS and CDR2 YFSETQ. DNA for the CDR3: TGCCCCAGCATCGGGATAAGCGACGTCTCCTACAATGAGCAGTTCTTC. Its protein product is CPSIGISDVSYNEQFF.

Of note for this clonotype: A far larger clone is a single base away, which makes a read error likely. The chain links TRBV7-3 to TRBJ2-1, with 8 bases aligning to TRBD2. This CDR3 comprises 15 residues. Looked up from germline, CDR1 is SGHTA and CDR2 is FQGTGA. After removal of 1 base from V and 8 bases from J, the junction contained 7 bases not matched to a gene. The CDR3 sequence is CASSLMGTSGHEQFF. The CDR3 DNA reads as TGTGCCAGCAGCTTAATGGGAACTAGCGGACATGAGCAGTTCTTC.

This clonotype was found many times. The chain carries TRBV4-2 and TRBJ2-1, with D perhaps TRBD1 or TRBD2 (5 bases each). Trimming pared 3 bases from V and 14 bases from J, leaving 14 bases between. CDR3 size: 12 residues. Germline V CDR1 and CDR2: LGHNA, YNFKEQ. CDR3 nucleotides: TGTGCCAGCAGCCAGGACCGGGACCACGAGTTCTTC. Its protein is CASSQDRDHEFF.

On this clonotype: This CDR3 is missing its conserved last phenylalanine or tryptophan, likely due to a read error. CDR3: CASSHKPSESGRAYNEQFL. The CDR3 nucleotides read TGCGCCAGCAGCCACAAACCCTCAGAAAGCGGGAGGGCCTACAATGAGCAGTTCCTC. This chain links TRBV14 with TRBJ2-1; 10 nucleotides align to TRBD2. Germline V gives CDR1 SGHDN, CDR2 FVKESK. This CDR3 has 19 amino acids.

This clonotype was detected many times. This chain uses TRBV5-5 with TRBJ1-5, with D perhaps TRBD1 (5 bases). The CDR3 totals 15 residues. The germline V gene encodes CDR1 SGHKS and CDR2 YYEKEE (reference sequence). The V and J ends lost 4 bases and 3 bases respectively, with 14 bases between them. The CDR3 region is CASSMGPNPNQPQHF. CDR3 sequence (DNA): TGTGCCAGCAGCATGGGACCGAACCCCAATCAGCCCCAGCATTTT.

The chain joins TRBV20-1 to TRBJ1-5; 7 bases map to TRBD1. The V and J ends lost 6 bases and 0 bases, in that order; junction bases with no gene match: 5. CDR3 size: 14 residues. Germline values: CDR1 DFQATT, CDR2 SNEGSKA (reference sequence). In DNA form, the CDR3 reads TGCAGTGCGGCGACAGGGATTAGCAATCAGCCCCAGCATTTT. Encoded protein: CSAATGISNQPQHF.

This rearrangement joins TRBV2 to TRBJ2-3, with 8 bases matching TRBD2. The CDR3 totals 17 residues. Germline V gene lookup returns CDR1 SNHLY and CDR2 FYNNEI. V shed 2 bases, J shed 0 bases, and the junction held 7 bases outside the gene matches. The DNA of the CDR3 is TGTGCCAGCAGTGAACCGCTAGCGGGCCTTAGCACAGATACGCAGTATTTT. Amino acid sequence: CASSEPLAGLSTDTQYF.

This clonotype appeared many times. V gene TRBV19 combines with J gene TRBJ2-6, with D possibly being TRBD2 (6 bases). The CDR3 totals 15 residues. CDR1 and CDR2 (germline): LNHDA, SQIVND (reference sequence). Trimming pared 3 bases from V and 6 bases from J, leaving 12 bases between. The CDR3 DNA is TGTGCCAGTAGTATTGCGGGGTTTGCGGCCAACGTCCTGACTTTC. Translated: CASSIAGFAANVLTF. Using reference TRBV19 and TRBJ2-6 for the parts outside the CDR3, the full variable domain is DGGITQSPKYLFRKEGQNVTLSCEQNLNHDAMYWYRQDPGQGLRLIYYSQIVNDFQKGDIAEGYSVSREKKESFPLTVTSAQKNPTAFYLCASSIAGFAANVLTFGAGSRLTVL.

This clonotype was counted at least ten times. The chain links TRBV4-1 to TRBJ2-1, with 12 nucleotides matching TRBD2. The CDR3 sequence is 15 residues long. V gave up 5 bases and J gave up 4 bases; unmatched junction bases: 3. The V gene's germline CDR1 is MGHRA and CDR2 YSYEKL. In DNA, the CDR3 is TGCGCCAGCAGCTTCGGGACTAGCGGGTACAATGAGCAGTTCTTC. Amino acid sequence: CASSFGTSGYNEQFF.

Turning to this clonotype: It may be a read error: a sequence one base away is much more abundant. V and J are TRBV28 and TRBJ2-2; 10 nucleotides match TRBD2. Germline V gives CDR1 MDHEN, CDR2 SYDVKM. CDR3 length equals 14 residues. CDR3 in DNA: TGTGCCAGCAGAGCGGGAGGGCGTACCGGGGAGCTGTCTTTT. Encoded protein: CASRAGGRTGELSF. Full variable domain (missing parts from reference TRBV28 and TRBJ2-2): DVKVTQSSRYLVKRTGEKVFLECVQDMDHENMFWYRQDPGLGLRLIYFSYDVKMKEKGDIPEGYSVSREKKERFSLILESASTNQTSMYLCASRAGGRTGELSFGEGSRLTVL.

This clonotype was counted a few times. Germline is not matched at one junction end, which may reflect a read error. The CDR3 bases are TGTGCCAGCTCCCCTGGTTCTGGGGCCAACGCCCTGACCTTC. The encoded protein is CASSPGSGANALTF. This chain uses TRBV6-1 with TRBJ2-6, with D perhaps matching TRBD1 (5 bases). Germline-derived CDR1 and CDR2 are MNHNS and SASEGT. The CDR3 spans 14 residues.

This clonotype was detected only once. A much larger clone sits a single nucleotide away, making a read error possible. The V gene is TRBV28, the J gene TRBJ1-5; TRBD1 matches 7 bases. CDR3 length: 14 residues. V was pared by 5 bases and J by 6 bases, with 7 bases of the junction left unmatched. From germline, CDR1 is MDHEN and CDR2 SYDVKM. CDR3 sequence (DNA): TGTGCCAGCAGTCGACCCAGGGGGAGTCAGCCCCAGCATTTT. This codes for CASSRPRGSQPQHF.

V and J are TRBV20-1 and TRBJ2-2; D is unresolved. The CDR3 contains 13 residues. Per germline, CDR1 DFQATT and CDR2 SNEGSKA (reference sequence). V dropped 5 bases and J dropped 1 base, with 8 bases sitting between them. The CDR3: CSAYPMNTGELFF. For the CDR3, the DNA is TGCAGTGCTTACCCGATGAACACCGGGGAGCTGTTTTTT.

This clonotype was recorded many times. This chain connects TRBV3-1 to TRBJ2-1; 9 nucleotides agree with TRBD2. Germline V gene lookup returns CDR1 LGHDT and CDR2 YNNKEL (reference sequence). This CDR3 spans 17 amino acids. J was trimmed by 3 bases and V by 1 base; bases with no gene match: 7. The DNA for the CDR3 is TGTGCCAGCAGCCAAGGATTTGAACTAGCGGGCTACAATGAGCAGTTCTTC. This codes for CASSQGFELAGYNEQFF.

The sample holds many counts of this clonotype. The chain is built from TRBV5-4 and TRBJ1-1; D gene ambiguous. The V gene lost 0 bases and the J gene lost 6 bases, with 12 bases spanning the gap. The CDR3 runs to 14 residues. The V gene's germline CDR1 is SGHNT and CDR2 YYREEE (reference sequence). The CDR3 loop is CASSLAAWGAEAFF. In nucleotides, the CDR3 is TGTGCCAGCAGCTTGGCAGCCTGGGGAGCTGAAGCTTTCTTT.

Points on this clonotype: A far larger clone is just one base off, so this is likely a read error. This chain links TRBV6-2 or TRBV6-3 with TRBJ2-7, with 9 nucleotides matching TRBD1. CDR3 length: 13 amino acids. Germline CDR1 is MNHEY and CDR2 is SVGEGT. J lost 4 bases, V lost 10 bases, and 8 bases had no gene match. The CDR3, as DNA: TGTGCCACCATCGGGACAGGGATTTACGAGCAGTACTTC. Protein product: CATIGTGIYEQYF.